This TCR beta chain was sequenced in a study of T cell responses to AZD1222 COVID-19 vaccine. Only in-frame clones appear in the TCRdb table, and some are missing; sequencing was by immunoSEQ multiplex PCR. The table lists tens of thousands of clones, about 81% of them singletons, with 26% in the top ten. Study-wide points: Elevations in Spike-specific TCR breadth and depth followed administration of two AZD1222 doses. Females made up more of the donors, who were largely white British, and clonal diversity may have come out too low.

A note on this clone: The target antigen is unknown.

The specimen comprised peripheral blood, sampled 28 days after the second AZD1222 dose. This TCR was recovered from an adult who received the AZD1222 COVID-19 vaccine.

In DNA, the CDR3 is TGCGCCAGCAGCCAAGATCGGGCGGGAGGCTACGAGCAGTACTTC. It specifies CASSQDRAGGYEQYF. The chain links TRBV4-1 to TRBJ2-7; TRBD2 matches 8 bases. Losses at the gene ends were 0 bases for V and 3 bases for J; bases not matched to a gene: 4. Per germline, CDR1 MGHRA and CDR2 YSYEKL. CDR3 length: 15 residues.